The clone carrying this T cell receptor (beta chain) appeared a few times. Its cognate antigen is unknown. A second PCR of 7 to 11 cycles used a sample-barcoded 5' primer and a J-beta primer mix. TCRdb reprocessed the 5' RACE reads with MiXCR, giving one entry per CDR3 protein. The sample contains about 1.7 million distinct CDR3 sequences, under 30% of which appear only once. This record belongs to a study of blood T cells in healthy people across ages. Study results and caveats: Using unsorted PBMCs precluded a conclusive naive versus antigen-experienced comparison.

This TCR derives from a woman aged 25 to 39 in good health. Sequencing was done on a sample of blood.

CDR3: CASSLNRGLRTDTQYF. In DNA form, the CDR3 reads TGTGCCAGCAGCTTAAATAGGGGACTACGCACAGATACGCAGTATTTT. The chain has TRBV7-2 and TRBJ2-3; TRBD2 matches 7 bases. Germline V lookup: CDR1 SGHTA, CDR2 FQGNSA. Trimming took 2 bases from V and 1 from J; bases not matched to a gene: 6. The CDR3 is 16 amino acids.